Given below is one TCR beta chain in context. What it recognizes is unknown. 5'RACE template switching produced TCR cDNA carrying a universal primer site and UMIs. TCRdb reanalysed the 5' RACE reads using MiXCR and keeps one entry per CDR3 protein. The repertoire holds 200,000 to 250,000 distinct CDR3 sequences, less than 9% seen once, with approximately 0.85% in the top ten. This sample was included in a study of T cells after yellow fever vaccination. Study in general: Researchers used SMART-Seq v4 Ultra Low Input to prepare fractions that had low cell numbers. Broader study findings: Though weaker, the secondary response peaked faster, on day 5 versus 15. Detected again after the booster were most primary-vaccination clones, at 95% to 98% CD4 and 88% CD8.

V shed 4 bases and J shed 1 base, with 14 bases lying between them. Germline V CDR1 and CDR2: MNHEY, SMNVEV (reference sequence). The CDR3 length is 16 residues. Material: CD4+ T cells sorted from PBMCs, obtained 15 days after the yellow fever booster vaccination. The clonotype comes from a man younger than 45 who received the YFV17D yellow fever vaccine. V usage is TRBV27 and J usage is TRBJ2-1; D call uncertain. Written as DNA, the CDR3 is TGTGCCAGCAGTTACAAGACTGTGATGTCCTACAATGAGCAGTTCTTC. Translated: CASSYKTVMSYNEQFF.